This TCR beta chain was recorded in a study of blood T cell repertoires in COVID-19. Study-wide context: Some COVID-19 samples were acute and others convalescent; all came from the United States, Italy and Spain. Sources were T cells, B-cell-depleted T cells, or PBMCs; the material itself was cDNA or gDNA.

Per the original data handling: Scientists estimated how many nucleated cells there were by amplifying reference gene primers. Assay used: immunoSEQ multiplex PCR; TCRdb lists only in-frame clones, some missing. V, J and clone size reflect that table, while D and trimming were determined from the DNA. Of about 100,000 clones in the sample, around four fifths are singletons; the top ten hold about 16%. This clone was seen just once. CDR3 length equals 15 residues. Trimming at V came to 5 bases and at J to 2 bases, leaving 5 bases not matched to a gene. From germline, CDR1 is MDHEN and CDR2 SYDVKM. The specimen was peripheral blood. The source is a human donor in a cohort sampled during active COVID-19. The rearrangement links TRBV28 to TRBJ1-5; 8 bases agree with TRBD1. CDR3 nucleotides: TGTGCCAGCAGTCAACAGGGGGGAGGCAATCAGCCCCAGCATTTT. This sequence encodes CASSQQGGGNQPQHF. Looking up the rest from reference TRBV28 and TRBJ1-5 gives the full variable domain: DVKVTQSSRYLVKRTGEKVFLECVQDMDHENMFWYRQDPGLGLRLIYFSYDVKMKEKGDIPEGYSVSREKKERFSLILESASTNQTSMYLCASSQQGGGNQPQHFGDGTRLSIL.